This T cell receptor beta chain comes out of a study of T cells after yellow fever vaccination. Study overall: For low cell numbers, libraries were made with SMART-Seq v4 Ultra Low Input.

Overall study results and limits: Abundant clonotypes from the bulk population could contaminate FACS-sorted repertoires. Overlap between CD4 and CD8 compartments was detected for a small share of clonotypes.

This clonotype has just a few counts. The CDR3 runs 19 residues. CDR1 and CDR2 from the germline V gene are LGHNA and YSLEER. V was pared by 0 bases and J by 3 bases, with 20 bases between. The study made its TCR cDNA through 5'RACE template switching. That step introduced a universal primer site along with UMIs. TCRdb called the 5' RACE reads again in MiXCR, with one record for every CDR3 protein. This sample has 75,000 to 100,000 distinct CDR3 sequences, with more than 7.5% found just once. The V call is TRBV4-3, the J call TRBJ2-2; tentatively, D is TRBD1 (5 bases). The specimen comprised CD8+ T cells not binding an NS4B(214-222) dextramer, sorted from PBMCs, sampled roughly 15 days after the first yellow fever vaccination. The sequence was obtained from a young man who received the YFV17D yellow fever vaccine. CDR3 sequence (DNA): TGCGCCAGCAGCCAAGATCTGGGTAGTGACAGATATCACACCGGGGAGCTGTTTTTT. Residues: CASSQDLGSDRYHTGELFF.